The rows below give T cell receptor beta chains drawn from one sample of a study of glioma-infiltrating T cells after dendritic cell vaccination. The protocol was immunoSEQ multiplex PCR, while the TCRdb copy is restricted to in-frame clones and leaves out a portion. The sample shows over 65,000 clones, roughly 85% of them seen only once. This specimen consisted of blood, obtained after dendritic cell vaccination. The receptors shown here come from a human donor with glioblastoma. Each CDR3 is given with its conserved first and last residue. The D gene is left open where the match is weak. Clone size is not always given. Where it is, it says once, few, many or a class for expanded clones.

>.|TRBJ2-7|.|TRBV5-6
CASSLRSGQGTYEQYF
TGTGCCAGCAGCTTGCGGTCGGGCCAGGGGACCTACGAGCAGTACTTC
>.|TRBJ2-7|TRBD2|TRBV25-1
CATQTSGRIHEQYF
TGTGCCACCCAGACTAGCGGGAGGATCCACGAGCAGTACTTC
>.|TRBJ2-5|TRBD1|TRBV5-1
CASSGTGNEETQYF
TGCGCCAGCAGCGGGACAGGGAATGAAGAGACCCAGTACTTC
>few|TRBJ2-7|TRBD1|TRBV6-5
CASSPGQNFYEQYF
TGTGCCAGCAGTCCGGGACAGAACTTCTACGAGCAGTACTTC
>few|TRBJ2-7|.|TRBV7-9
CASSSLTSSYEQYF
TGTGCCAGCAGCTCATTGACATCTTCCTACGAGCAGTACTTC
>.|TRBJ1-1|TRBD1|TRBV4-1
CASSQGQGLNTEAFF
TGCGCCAGCAGCCAGGGACAGGGTTTGAACACTGAAGCTTTCTTT
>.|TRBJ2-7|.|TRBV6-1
CASSIGTNYEQYF
TGTGCCAGCAGTATCGGGACAAACTACGAGCAGTACTTC
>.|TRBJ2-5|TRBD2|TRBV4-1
CASSHSGASGGQETQYF
TGCGCCAGCAGCCACTCGGGGGCTAGCGGGGGGCAAGAGACCCAGTACTTC
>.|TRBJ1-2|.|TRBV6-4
CASYGDISNYGYTF
TGTGCCAGCTACGGGGACATATCTAACTATGGCTACACCTTC
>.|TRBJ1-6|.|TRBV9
CASSVGRDNSPLHF
TGTGCCAGCAGCGTGGGGCGCGATAATTCACCCCTCCACTTT
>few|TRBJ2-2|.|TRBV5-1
CASSSRGGGELFF
TGCGCCAGCAGCAGCAGGGGTGGCGGGGAGCTGTTTTTT
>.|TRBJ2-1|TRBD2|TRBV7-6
CASSSLAGGKNEQFF
TGTGCCAGCAGCTCTTTAGCGGGGGGTAAGAATGAGCAGTTCTTC
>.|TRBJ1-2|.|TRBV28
CASFSQGYGYTF
TGTGCCAGCTTCTCACAGGGCTATGGCTACACCTTC
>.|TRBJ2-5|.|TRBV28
CASSSETQYF
TGTGCCAGCAGTTCTGAGACCCAGTACTTC
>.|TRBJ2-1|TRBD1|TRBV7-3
CASSPGQGPNEQFF
TGTGCCAGCAGCCCGGGACAGGGGCCCAATGAGCAGTTCTTC
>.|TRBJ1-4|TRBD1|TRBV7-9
CASSPGTGVGEKLFF
TGTGCCAGCAGCCCCGGGACAGGGGTAGGGGAAAAACTGTTTTTT
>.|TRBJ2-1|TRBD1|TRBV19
CATDRGGSYNEQFF
TGTGCCACCGACAGGGGTGGCTCCTACAATGAGCAGTTCTTC
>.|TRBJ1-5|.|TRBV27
CASSPQGLSPYSNQPQHF
TGTGCCAGCAGTCCACAGGGCCTAAGCCCCTATAGCAATCAGCCCCAGCATTTT